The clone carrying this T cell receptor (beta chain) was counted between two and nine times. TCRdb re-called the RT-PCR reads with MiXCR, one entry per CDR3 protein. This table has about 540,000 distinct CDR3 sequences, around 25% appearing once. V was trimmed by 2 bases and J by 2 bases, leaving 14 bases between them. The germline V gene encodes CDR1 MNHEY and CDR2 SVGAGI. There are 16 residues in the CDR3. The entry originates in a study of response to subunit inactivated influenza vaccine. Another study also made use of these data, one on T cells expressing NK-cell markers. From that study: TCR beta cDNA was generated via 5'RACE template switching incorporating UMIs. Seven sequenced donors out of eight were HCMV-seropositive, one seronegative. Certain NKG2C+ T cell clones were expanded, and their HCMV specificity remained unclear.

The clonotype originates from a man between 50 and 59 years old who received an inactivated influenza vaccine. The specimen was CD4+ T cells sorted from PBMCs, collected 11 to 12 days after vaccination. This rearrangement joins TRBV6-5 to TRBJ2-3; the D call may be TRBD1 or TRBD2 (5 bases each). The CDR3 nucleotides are TGTGCCAGCAGTTACGGTTCAAGAGGGGTCACAGATACGCAGTATTTT. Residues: CASSYGSRGVTDTQYF.